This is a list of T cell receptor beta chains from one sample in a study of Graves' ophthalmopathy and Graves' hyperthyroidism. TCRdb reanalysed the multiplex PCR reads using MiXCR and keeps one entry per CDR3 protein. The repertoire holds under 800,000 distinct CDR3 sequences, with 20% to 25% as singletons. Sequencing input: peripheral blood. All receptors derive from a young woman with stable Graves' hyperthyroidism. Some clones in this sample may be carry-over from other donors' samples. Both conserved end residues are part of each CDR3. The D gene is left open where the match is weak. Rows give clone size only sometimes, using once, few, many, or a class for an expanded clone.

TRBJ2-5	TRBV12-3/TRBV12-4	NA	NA	CASKPRGYQETQYF	TGTGCCAGCAAACCTCGAGGCTACCAAGAGACCCAGTACTTC
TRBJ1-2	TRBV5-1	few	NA	CASSLDSPTIGYGYTF	TGCGCCAGCAGCTTGGACAGCCCCACCATTGGCTATGGCTACACCTTC
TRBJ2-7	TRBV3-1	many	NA	CASSGHLSSYEQYF	TGTGCCAGCAGCGGGCACCTAAGCTCCTACGAGCAGTACTTC
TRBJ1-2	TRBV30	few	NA	CACPPLDRYGYTF	TGTGCCTGTCCTCCCCTTGATCGCTACGGCTACACCTTC
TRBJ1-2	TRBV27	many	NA	CASSWTVQANYGYTF	TGTGCCAGCAGCTGGACAGTGCAAGCTAACTATGGCTACACCTTC
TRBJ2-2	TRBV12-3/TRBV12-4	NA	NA	CATPQGQNTGELFF	TGTGCCACCCCGCAGGGCCAGAACACCGGGGAGCTGTTTTTT
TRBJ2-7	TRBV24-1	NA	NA	CATSANRDSYEQYF	TGTGCCACCAGTGCAAACAGGGATTCCTACGAGCAGTACTTC
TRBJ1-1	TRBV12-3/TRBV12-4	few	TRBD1	CASSIGQGDTEAFF	TGTGCCAGCAGTATCGGACAGGGGGATACTGAAGCTTTCTTT
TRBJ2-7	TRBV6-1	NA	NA	CASTQGGENEQYF	TGTGCCAGCACCCAAGGCGGGGAAAACGAGCAGTACTTC
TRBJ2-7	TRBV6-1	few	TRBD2	CASSGGLAGPSVQYF	TGTGCCAGCAGTGGAGGACTAGCGGGACCGTCGGTGCAGTACTTC
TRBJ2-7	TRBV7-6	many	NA	CASSSSTGGEQYF	TGTGCCAGCAGCTCATCGACAGGCGGCGAGCAGTACTTC
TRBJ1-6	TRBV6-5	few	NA	CASSYALPPSNSPLHF	TGTGCCAGCAGTTACGCCTTGCCCCCCTCGAATTCACCCCTCCACTTT
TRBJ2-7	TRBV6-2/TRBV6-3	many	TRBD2	CASSYVPIPGLGSYEQYF	TGTGCCAGCAGTTACGTCCCCATCCCGGGACTAGGATCCTACGAGCAGTACTTC
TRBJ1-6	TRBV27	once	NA	CASRSGGGTYVNSPLHF	TGTGCCAGCAGATCGGGCGGGGGTACCTATGTTAATTCACCCCTCCACTTT
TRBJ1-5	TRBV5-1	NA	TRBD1	CASRPTGSGDQPQHF	TGCGCCAGCAGGCCGACAGGGTCGGGGGATCAGCCCCAGCATTTT
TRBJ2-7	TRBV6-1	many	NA	CASSKQESYEQYF	TGTGCCAGCAGCAAACAGGAATCCTACGAGCAGTACTTC
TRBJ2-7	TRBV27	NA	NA	CASSEFRAYEQYF	TGTGCCAGCAGTGAATTCCGGGCCTACGAGCAGTACTTC
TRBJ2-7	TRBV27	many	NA	CASSSAGLVGQYF	TGTGCCAGCAGTTCGGCGGGACTGGTGGGCCAGTACTTC
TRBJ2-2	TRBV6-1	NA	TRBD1	CASRTGTGHTGELFF	TGTGCCAGCAGAACCGGGACAGGGCACACCGGGGAGCTGTTTTTT
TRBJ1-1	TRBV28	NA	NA	CAWSPSGGTEAFF	TGTGCCTGGAGCCCAAGTGGGGGGACTGAAGCTTTCTTT
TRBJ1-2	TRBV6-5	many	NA	CASSLRGTGPYGYTF	TGTGCCAGCAGTTTACGGGGCACCGGGCCATATGGCTACACCTTC
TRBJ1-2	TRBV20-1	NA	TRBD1	CSAEGAAYGYTF	TGCAGTGCTGAGGGGGCGGCCTATGGCTACACCTTC
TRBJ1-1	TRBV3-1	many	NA	CASSQDRTSRNTEAFF	TGTGCCAGCAGCCAAGATCGGACAAGCAGGAACACTGAAGCTTTCTTT
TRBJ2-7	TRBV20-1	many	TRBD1	CSARLRQGGISSYEQYF	TGCAGTGCTAGACTCCGACAGGGGGGAATTAGCTCCTACGAGCAGTACTTC
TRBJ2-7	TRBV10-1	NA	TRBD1	CAANRDRALYEQYF	TGCGCCGCGAATAGGGACAGGGCCCTCTACGAGCAGTACTTC
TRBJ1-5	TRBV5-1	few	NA	CASSLVIVRFSNQPQHF	TGCGCCAGCAGCTTGGTCATTGTCCGCTTTAGCAATCAGCCCCAGCATTTT
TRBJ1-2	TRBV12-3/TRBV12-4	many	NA	CASSFNPGARNYGYTF	TGTGCCAGCAGTTTTAATCCCGGGGCCCGTAACTATGGCTACACCTTC
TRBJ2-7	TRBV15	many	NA	CATSTGTSRRNEQYF	TGTGCCACCAGCACCGGGACGTCACGTCGTAACGAGCAGTACTTC
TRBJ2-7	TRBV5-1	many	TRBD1	CASSAGTVSYEQYF	TGCGCCAGCAGCGCCGGGACAGTCTCCTACGAGCAGTACTTC
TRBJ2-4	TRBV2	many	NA	CASSSGPLSYVRGIQYF	TGTGCCAGCAGTTCAGGACCCTTAAGCTACGTTCGGGGCATTCAGTACTTC
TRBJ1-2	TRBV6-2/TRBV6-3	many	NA	CASGQPASSYGYTF	TGTGCCAGCGGGCAGCCTGCCTCTAGCTATGGCTACACCTTC
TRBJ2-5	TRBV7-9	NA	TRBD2	CASSQGTSGVKETQYF	TGTGCCAGCAGCCAGGGGACTAGCGGGGTAAAAGAGACCCAGTACTTC
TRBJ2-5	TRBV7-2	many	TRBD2	CASSLGEGWVETQYF	TGTGCCAGCAGCTTGGGGGAGGGGTGGGTAGAGACCCAGTACTTC
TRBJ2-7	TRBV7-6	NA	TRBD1	CASSWTGGASYEQYF	TGTGCCAGCAGCTGGACAGGGGGCGCATCCTACGAGCAGTACTTC
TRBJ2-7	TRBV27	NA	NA	CASKLPGPGYEQYF	TGTGCCAGCAAACTCCCGGGCCCGGGGTACGAGCAGTACTTC
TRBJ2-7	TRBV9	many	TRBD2	CASSLAGFSYEQYF	TGTGCCAGCAGCCTAGCGGGATTCTCCTACGAGCAGTACTTC
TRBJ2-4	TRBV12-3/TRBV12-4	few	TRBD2	CASSVPGTSGDKNIKYF	TGTGCCAGCAGTGTCCCCGGGACTAGCGGGGACAAAAACATTAAGTACTTC
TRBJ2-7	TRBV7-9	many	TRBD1	CASSVDRSPYEQYF	TGTGCCAGCAGCGTGGACAGGTCCCCCTACGAGCAGTACTTC
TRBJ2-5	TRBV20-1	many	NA	CSARLGGGRETQYF	TGCAGTGCTAGGCTGGGAGGGGGCCGGGAGACCCAGTACTTC
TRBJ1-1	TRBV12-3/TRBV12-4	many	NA	CASTWGGGTEAFF	TGTGCCAGCACCTGGGGCGGAGGCACTGAAGCTTTCTTT